This TCR beta chain was sequenced for a study of blood T cell repertoires in COVID-19. Study-wide background: Specimens from acute and convalescent COVID-19 originated in the United States, Italy and Spain.

As processed by the authors: It was from reference gene primer amplification that nucleated cell counts were estimated. Assay: immunoSEQ multiplex PCR; the TCRdb copy retains only in-frame clones and omits some. Clone size and the V and J calls come from that table; the DNA yielded D and trimming. Among approximately 450,000 clones listed, approximately 92% were seen once. V was pared by 3 bases and J by 2 bases, with 10 bases of the junction left unmatched. Per the germline V gene, CDR1 is SQVTM and CDR2 is ANQGSEA. This CDR3 region has 16 residues. The chain uses TRBV29-1 and TRBJ2-3; 8 bases match TRBD1. The sample comprised PBMCs or T cells enriched from blood (not recorded which). The receptor was derived from a man aged 25-45 years who had recovered from COVID-19. The CDR3: CSVDTSQGAVTDTQYF. CDR3 bases: TGCAGCGTTGACACTAGCCAGGGGGCGGTCACAGATACGCAGTATTTT.